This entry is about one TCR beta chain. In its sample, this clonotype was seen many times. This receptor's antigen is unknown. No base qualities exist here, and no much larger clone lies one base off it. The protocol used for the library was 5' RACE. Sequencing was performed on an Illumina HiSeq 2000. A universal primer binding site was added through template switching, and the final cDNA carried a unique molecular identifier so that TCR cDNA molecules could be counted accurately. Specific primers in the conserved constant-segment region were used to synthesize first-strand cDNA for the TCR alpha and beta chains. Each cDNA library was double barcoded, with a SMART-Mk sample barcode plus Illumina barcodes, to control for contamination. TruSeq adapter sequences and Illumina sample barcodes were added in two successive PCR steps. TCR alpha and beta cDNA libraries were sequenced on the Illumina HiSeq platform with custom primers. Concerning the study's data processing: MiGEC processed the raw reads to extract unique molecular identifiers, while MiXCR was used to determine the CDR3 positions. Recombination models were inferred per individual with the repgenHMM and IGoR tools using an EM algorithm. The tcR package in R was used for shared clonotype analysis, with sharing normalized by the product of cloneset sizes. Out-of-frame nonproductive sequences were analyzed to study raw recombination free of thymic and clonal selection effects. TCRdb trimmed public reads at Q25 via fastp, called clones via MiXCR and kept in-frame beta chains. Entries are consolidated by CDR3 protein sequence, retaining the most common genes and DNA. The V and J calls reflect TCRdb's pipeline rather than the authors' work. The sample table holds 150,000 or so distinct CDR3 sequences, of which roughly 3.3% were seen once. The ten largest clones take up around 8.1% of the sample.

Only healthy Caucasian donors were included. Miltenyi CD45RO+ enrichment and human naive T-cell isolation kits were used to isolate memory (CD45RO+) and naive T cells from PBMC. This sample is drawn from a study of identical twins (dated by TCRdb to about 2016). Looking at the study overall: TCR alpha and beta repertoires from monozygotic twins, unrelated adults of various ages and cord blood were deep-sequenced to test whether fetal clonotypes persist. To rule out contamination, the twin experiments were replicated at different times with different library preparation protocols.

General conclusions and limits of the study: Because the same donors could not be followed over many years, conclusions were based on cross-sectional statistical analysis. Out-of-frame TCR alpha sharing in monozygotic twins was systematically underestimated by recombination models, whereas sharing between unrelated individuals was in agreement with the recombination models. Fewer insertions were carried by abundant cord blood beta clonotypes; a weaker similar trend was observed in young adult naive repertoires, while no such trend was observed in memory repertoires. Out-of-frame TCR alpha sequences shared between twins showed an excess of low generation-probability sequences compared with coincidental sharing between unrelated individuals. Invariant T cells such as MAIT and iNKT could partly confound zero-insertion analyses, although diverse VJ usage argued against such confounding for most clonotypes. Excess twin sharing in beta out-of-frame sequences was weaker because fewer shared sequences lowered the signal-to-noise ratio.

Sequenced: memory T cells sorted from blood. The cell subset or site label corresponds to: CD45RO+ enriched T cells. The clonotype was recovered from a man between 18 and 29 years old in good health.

Here is the DNA: TGTGCCAGCAGTTCGCTAGGGGGAGGGAAGTATACGCAGTATTTT. Its coded protein is CASSSLGGGKYTQYF. The V and J genes are TRBV7-2 and TRBJ2-3; TRBD2 is perhaps the D gene, given 7 matching bases. V and J lose 6 bases and 7 bases, and a span of 20 bases separates them. CDR1 and CDR2, looked up from the germline V gene, are SGHTA and FQGNSA. Measured from the cysteine to the phenylalanine, the CDR3 is 15 residues long. Only the CDR3 region is kept as DNA, spanning 45 bases read in frame from base 1.